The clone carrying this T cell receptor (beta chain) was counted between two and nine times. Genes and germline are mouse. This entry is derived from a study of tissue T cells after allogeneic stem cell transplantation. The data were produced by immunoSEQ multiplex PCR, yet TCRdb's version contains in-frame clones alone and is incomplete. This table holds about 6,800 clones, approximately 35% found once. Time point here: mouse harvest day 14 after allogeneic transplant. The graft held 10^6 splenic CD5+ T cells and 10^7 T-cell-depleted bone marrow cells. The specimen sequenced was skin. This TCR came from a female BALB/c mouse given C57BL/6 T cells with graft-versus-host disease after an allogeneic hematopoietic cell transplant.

CDR3 region: CASSQDPDGQAPLF. The sequenced CDR3 bases are TGTGCCAGCAGCCAAGACCCGGACGGCCAGGCTCCGCTT. V usage is TRBV2 and J usage is TRBJ1-5, with D hard to call. The CDR3 end is not reached by the read, which stops 1 residue before it; the germline J gene fills it in. Germline CDR1 LGHNA, CDR2 YSYQKL. Trimming shortened V by 0 bases and J by 6 bases, and 9 bases separated the two germline ends. This CDR3 spans 14 amino acids.